A single sample is the source of the 10 T cell receptor beta chains below, sequenced in a study of cytomegalovirus exposure and HLA in healthy donors. PCR amplification relied on 60 Vbeta primers (plus 13 Jbeta primers). Assay: immunoSEQ multiplex PCR; the TCRdb copy retains only in-frame clones and omits some. Among 100,000 or so clones listed, about 70% were seen once. The sequencing input was PBMCs. Receptor source: a man aged 25 to 40 in good health and CMV-seronegative.

The chain joins TRBV27 to TRBJ2-3, with 9 bases matching TRBD2. The CDR3 is 17 residues long. Germline V gene lookup returns CDR1 MNHEY and CDR2 SMNVEV (reference sequence). The junction had 10 bases not matched to a gene; V was cut back by 4 bases and J by 2 bases. The CDR3 DNA reads TGTGCCAGCAGTTCACCGGGACTAGCAAATGCCACAGATACGCAGTATTTT. Residues: CASSSPGLANATDTQYF.

This rearrangement joins TRBV29-1 to TRBJ2-1, with 12 bases aligning to TRBD2. The CDR3 is 15 amino acids. V dropped 5 bases and J dropped 6; count of bases not matched to a gene: 8. CDR1 is SQVTM, CDR2 ANQGSEA, per germline. The CDR3: CSVIRLAGDFNEQFF. The CDR3 DNA sequence: TGCAGCGTTATCCGACTAGCGGGAGATTTCAATGAGCAGTTCTTC.

The rearrangement uses TRBV7-2 and TRBJ1-5; unclear D gene. The CDR3 consists of 13 residues. V lost 5 bases, J lost 1 base, and 6 bases lay in between. The germline V gene has CDR1 SGHTA and CDR2 FQGNSA. The CDR3 sequence: CASSRESNQPQHF. CDR3 sequence (DNA): TGTGCCAGCAGCCGGGAGAGCAATCAGCCCCAGCATTTT.

V usage is TRBV7-8 and J usage is TRBJ2-1; 8 bases are a match to TRBD2. Germline trimming cut 3 bases from V and 12 bases from J; bases unmatched to any gene: 19. Looked up from germline, CDR1 is SGHVS and CDR2 is FQNEAQ. The CDR3 is 17 residues long. This chain's CDR3 is CASSFRRVLAGGEGQFF. The CDR3 nucleotides are TGTGCCAGCAGCTTTCGACGGGTCCTAGCGGGTGGGGAGGGGCAGTTCTTC.

There are a few counts of this clone. The chain links TRBV6-1 to TRBJ1-2, with TRBD1 as a possible D gene (5 bases). The germline CDR1 and CDR2 sequences are MNHNS and SASEGT. This CDR3 region has 12 residues. Between the trimmed V and J ends, which lost 11 bases and 8 bases, there was a span of 18 bases. The CDR3 here is CAAAPGERGYTF. The CDR3 DNA is TGTGCCGCAGCCCCGGGGGAGCGGGGCTACACCTTC.

This clone was found a few times. The chain is built from TRBV11-3 and TRBJ2-6; TRBD2 is a possible D gene (5 bases). V shed 6 bases and J shed 0 bases, with 15 bases lying between them. This CDR3 is built from 17 residues. Germline V gene lookup returns CDR1 SGHNT and CDR2 YENEEA. In DNA form, the CDR3 reads TGTGCCAGCAGACGAAATCCGGGGAACTCTGGGGCCAACGTCCTGACTTTC. The encoded protein is CASRRNPGNSGANVLTF.

The chain is built from TRBV18 and TRBJ2-7; weak D call: TRBD2 (5 bases). Trimming took off 2 bases at V and 2 bases at J, with 16 bases between the two ends. CDR1 is KGHSH and CDR2 is LQKENI in the germline V gene. CDR3 length equals 16 residues. The CDR3 region is CASSPTGSFGTYEQYF. DNA for the CDR3: TGTGCCAGCTCACCAACGGGGAGCTTCGGTACCTACGAGCAGTACTTC.

The rearrangement links TRBV2 to TRBJ2-2; D is unresolved. There are 14 residues in the CDR3. V shed 5 bases and J shed 3 bases, with 10 bases lying between them. Germline V gives CDR1 SNHLY, CDR2 FYNNEI. This CDR3 reads CASSKDSYTGELFF. The DNA of the CDR3 is TGTGCCAGCAGTAAAGACTCGTACACCGGGGAGCTGTTTTTT.

This sequence joins TRBV5-4 and TRBJ2-3; 8 nucleotides match TRBD2. V dropped 2 bases and J dropped 3; count of bases not matched to a gene: 11. This CDR3 has 17 residues. Germline V gene lookup returns CDR1 SGHNT and CDR2 YYREEE (reference sequence). CDR3 in DNA: TGTGCCAGCAGCTTCCGGGCGGGAGGCGGGAGAACAGATACGCAGTATTTT. It encodes CASSFRAGGGRTDTQYF.

This clone occurred a few times. V usage is TRBV15 and J usage is TRBJ1-2; 7 positions match TRBD1. After removal of 0 bases from V and 7 bases from J, the junction contained 14 bases not matched to a gene. Germline CDR1 reads LNHNV; CDR2 reads YYDKDF (reference sequence). This CDR3 comprises 17 residues. CDR3 amino acids: CATSRDGVQGGAGGYTF. DNA for the CDR3: TGTGCCACCAGCAGAGATGGTGTCCAAGGGGGCGCGGGTGGCTACACCTTC. Using reference TRBV15 and TRBJ1-2 for the parts outside the CDR3, the full variable domain is DAMVIQNPRYQVTQFGKPVTLSCSQTLNHNVMYWYQQKSSQAPKLLFHYYDKDFNNEADTPDNFQSRRPNTSFCFLDIRSPGLGDTAMYLCATSRDGVQGGAGGYTFGSGTRLTVV.